These T cell receptor beta chains were read from a single sample in a study of blood T cell repertoires in COVID-19. Assay used: immunoSEQ multiplex PCR; TCRdb lists only in-frame clones, some missing. The top ten hold around 9% of the sample, which has about 210,000 clones, around 81% seen once. Material: PBMCs or T cells enriched from blood (not recorded which). These receptors came from a woman aged 45 to 65 with acute COVID-19. Both conserved end residues are part of each CDR3. The D gene is left open where the match is weak. Some rows have no size entry. The others give once, few or many, or a class for an expanded clone.

TRBD2	NA	TRBJ2-1	TRBV9	TGTGCCAGCAGCGTCTCCCCACTAGCGGGGGGGTCATTTTACAATGAGCAGTTCTTC	CASSVSPLAGGSFYNEQFF
NA	NA	TRBJ1-1	TRBV7-2	TGTGCCAGCAGCTCGTATGACTCTGACACTGAAGCTTTCTTT	CASSSYDSDTEAFF
TRBD1	NA	TRBJ2-7	TRBV19	TGTGCCAGTAGCAAAAAGACACAGGGGGCGACAGCCTACGAGCAGTACTTC	CASSKKTQGATAYEQYF
NA	NA	TRBJ2-2	TRBV29-1	TGCAGCGTTGAAGATCCCCGGGCAGGGAGGGAGCTGTTTTTT	CSVEDPRAGRELFF
NA	NA	TRBJ2-1	TRBV19	TGTGCCGTCTCAGTTGTAGGGGGATTAGTGAACAATGAGCAGTTCTTC	CAVSVVGGLVNNEQFF
NA	NA	TRBJ1-4	TRBV27	TGTGCCAGCAGCCCAGGGGCGGGCAGGGCGGAAAAACTGTTTTTT	CASSPGAGRAEKLFF
NA	NA	TRBJ2-7	TRBV11-2	TGTGCCAGCAGTTATGAGGTGGAATCCGAGCAGTACTTC	CASSYEVESEQYF
TRBD2	NA	TRBJ2-7	TRBV3-1/TRBV3-2	TGTGCCAGCAGCCTGACTAGCGGCTCCTACGAGCAGTACTTC	CASSLTSGSYEQYF
TRBD1	once	TRBJ2-2	TRBV14	TGTGCCAGCAGCCAAGATTTTTGGGACAGGGGACACGGGGAGCTGTTTTTT	CASSQDFWDRGHGELFF
TRBD2	NA	TRBJ2-2	TRBV5-1	TGCGCCAGCAGCCAAGCTAGCGGGATTACCGGGGAGCTGTTTTTT	CASSQASGITGELFF
NA	once	TRBJ1-2	TRBV19	TGTGCCAGTAGTATGGAGGGGCTTGGCTACACCTTC	CASSMEGLGYTF
TRBD2	NA	TRBJ2-7	TRBV29-1	TGCAGCGTCGGACTAGCGGGGGCAAAAACTAGCTCCTACGAGCAGTACTTC	CSVGLAGAKTSSYEQYF
TRBD1	NA	TRBJ1-6	TRBV4-1	TGCGCCAGCAGCCAATCGGGAAGACAGGGGTCTTATAATTCACCCCTCCACTTT	CASSQSGRQGSYNSPLHF
NA	many	TRBJ1-1	TRBV7-2	TGTGCCAGCAGCCCCCGGGCAGGGAACGCTGAAGCTTTCTTT	CASSPRAGNAEAFF
TRBD2	NA	TRBJ2-1	TRBV7-9	TGTGCCAGCAGCTACCCGGGACTAGAACGGGATGAGCAGTTCTTC	CASSYPGLERDEQFF
NA	NA	TRBJ1-2	TRBV19	TGTGCCAGTAGCCCAGGAGGCAACTATGGCTACACCTTC	CASSPGGNYGYTF
NA	NA	TRBJ2-7	TRBV20-1	TGCAGTGCTAGAACAATCTACGAGCAGTACTTC	CSARTIYEQYF
NA	NA	TRBJ2-2	TRBV7-2	TGTGCCAGCAGCTTAGAGCGGGTGAACACCGGGGAGCTGTTTTTT	CASSLERVNTGELFF
NA	NA	TRBJ2-3	TRBV20-1	TGCAGTGCTAGACACGGGGATACGCAGTATTTT	CSARHGDTQYF
NA	NA	TRBJ1-4	TRBV7-2	TGTGCCAGCAGCTTAGCTTCGGGGGTCAATGAAAAACTGTTTTTT	CASSLASGVNEKLFF
NA	NA	TRBJ2-7	TRBV10-3	TGTGCCATCAGTGAGGATCCGGACTGGAGCTCCTACGAGCAGTACTTC	CAISEDPDWSSYEQYF
TRBD1	NA	TRBJ1-6	TRBV28	TGTGCCAGCAGTCCCGGGACAGGGAATCCCCTTTGGGGTTCACCCCTCCACTTT	CASSPGTGNPLWGSPLHF
NA	NA	TRBJ1-5	TRBV30	TGTGCCTGGAGTGTACACCCAGGGGGCAATCAGCCCCAGCATTTT	CAWSVHPGGNQPQHF
NA	NA	TRBJ2-5	TRBV29-1	TGCAGCGTTGGGCAGATCGAGACCCAGTACTTC	CSVGQIETQYF
NA	NA	TRBJ1-5	TRBV4-2	TGTGCCAGCAGCCCCCGGCGGGGGTCTAGCAATCAGCCCCAGCATTTT	CASSPRRGSSNQPQHF
NA	NA	TRBJ2-2	TRBV11-3	TGTGCCAGCGGGGTAGCGGCGAACACCGGGGAGCTGTTTTTT	CASGVAANTGELFF
TRBD1	NA	TRBJ2-3	TRBV18	TGTGCCAGCTCAGCCGTGACAGGGTGGCCAGATACGCAGTATTTT	CASSAVTGWPDTQYF
NA	few	TRBJ1-2	TRBV14	TGTGCCAGCAGCCCGGGACTGCAGCTGGGCTACACCTTC	CASSPGLQLGYTF
NA	NA	TRBJ2-2	TRBV12-3/TRBV12-4	TGTGCCAGCGGCTTATCCACCGGGGAGCTGTTTTTT	CASGLSTGELFF
TRBD2	few	TRBJ2-3	TRBV28	TGTGCCAGCAGTCCCCTCGGGCTAGCGGGGGCCTTTCGCACAGATACGCAGTATTTT	CASSPLGLAGAFRTDTQYF
TRBD1	NA	TRBJ1-1	TRBV30	TGTGCCTGGAGAGGACAGGGTGAAGCTTTCTTT	CAWRGQGEAFF
NA	NA	TRBJ1-6	TRBV19	TGTGCCAGTAGTATAGTCGGGGGTTCACCCCTCCACTTT	CASSIVGGSPLHF
TRBD2	NA	TRBJ2-7	TRBV7-2	TGTGCCAGCAGCCTTACTAGCGGTGCCTACTACGAGCAGTACTTC	CASSLTSGAYYEQYF
TRBD1	few	TRBJ1-4	TRBV28	TGTGCCAGCAGTTTCGCCACAGGGGCGGGGGGGAATGAAAAACTGTTTTTT	CASSFATGAGGNEKLFF